The next 14 T cell receptor beta chains were all read from a single sample in a study of PD-1 blockade in classical Hodgkin lymphoma. The repertoire was sequenced with immunoSEQ multiplex PCR; TCRdb's copy has only in-frame clones and lacks some. The sample contains tens of thousands of clones, over 75% of which appear only once. Each patient relapsed following autologous stem cell transplantation, and prior brentuximab vedotin exposure differed. The material was peripheral blood mononuclear cells (PBMCs), obtained before the second cycle of nivolumab. The receptors were gathered from a human donor with classical Hodgkin lymphoma.

This chain connects TRBV10-3 to TRBJ2-2; 14 bases are shared with TRBD2. The CDR3 has 17 residues. Germline loops: CDR1 ENHRY, CDR2 SYGVKD. J was trimmed by 6 bases and V by 6 bases; bases with no gene match: 9. The CDR3 DNA reads TGTGCCATCAGGACCTCCGTGGGACTAGCGGGAGCCGGGGAGCTGTTTTTT. Translating it yields CAIRTSVGLAGAGELFF.

The rearrangement joins TRBV6-6 to TRBJ1-2; 8 bases are shared with TRBD1. This CDR3 has 13 residues. Germline CDR1 reads MNHNY; CDR2 reads SVGAGI (reference sequence). V lost 5 bases to trimming and J lost 5 bases; unmatched junction nucleotides: 4. CDR3 in DNA: TGTGCCAGCAGTCCGGACAGGGTGTATGGCTACACCTTC. Its translation is CASSPDRVYGYTF.

This sequence joins TRBV7-2 and TRBJ1-6, with TRBD1 matching over 9 bases. The CDR3 has 16 residues. Trimming at V came to 5 bases and at J to 8 bases, leaving 10 bases not matched to a gene. Germline loops: CDR1 SGHTA, CDR2 FQGNSA. CDR3 region: CASSPTPGQGYSPLHF. For the CDR3, the DNA is TGTGCCAGCAGCCCGACCCCGGGACAGGGTTATTCACCCCTCCACTTT.

This clone was picked up one time. This rearrangement joins TRBV19 to TRBJ2-2, with 7 bases lining up with TRBD2. Looked up from germline, CDR1 is LNHDA and CDR2 is SQIVND (reference sequence). V lost 4 bases and J lost 4; bases outside the gene matches: 3. The CDR3 is made up of 14 amino acids. CDR3 loop: CASSKGLTTGELFF. CDR3 in DNA: TGTGCCAGTAGTAAGGGACTAACCACCGGGGAGCTGTTTTTT.

By sample fraction, this clone is medium-sized. The chain recombines TRBV7-6 with TRBJ1-1; TRBD1 agrees at 12 bases. The CDR3 has 15 amino acids. V lost 3 bases to trimming and J lost 1 base; unmatched junction nucleotides: 0. Germline loops: CDR1 SGHVS, CDR2 FNYEAQ. CDR3 sequence reads: CASSLGQGANTEAFF. The DNA of the CDR3 is TGTGCCAGCAGCTTGGGACAGGGGGCGAACACTGAAGCTTTCTTT.

This clone was seen only once. The chain links TRBV6-5 to TRBJ1-1; the D is unclear. The germline CDR1 and CDR2 sequences are MNHEY and SVGAGI. V was clipped by 4 bases and J by 1 base, with 7 bases between them. This CDR3 contains 13 residues. The CDR3 region has the DNA TGTGCCAGCAGTTTTAACCCGAACACTGAAGCTTTCTTT. Amino acid sequence: CASSFNPNTEAFF.

The rearrangement uses TRBV5-4 and TRBJ1-1, with D possibly being TRBD1 (6 bases). V lost 1 base and J 8 bases, leaving 18 bases between the germline ends. The CDR3 loop spans 15 amino acids. CDR1 SGHNT and CDR2 YYREEE come from the germline V gene (reference sequence). The CDR3 DNA follows: TGTGCCAGCAGCTTGCGGGACATCCTACAAGGAGAAGCTTTCTTT. Its protein product is CASSLRDILQGEAFF. Filled out from reference TRBV5-4 and TRBJ1-1, the complete variable domain reads ETGVTQSPTHLIKTRGQQVTLRCSSQSGHNTVSWYQQALGQGPQFIFQYYREEENGRGNFPPRFSGLQFPNYSSELNVNALELDDSALYLCASSLRDILQGEAFFGQGTRLTVV.

The rearrangement uses TRBV13 and TRBJ1-6; D gene unclear. CDR3 length: 15 residues. Germline V gene data show CDR1 as PRHDT and CDR2 as FYEKMQ (reference sequence). V was trimmed by 4 bases and J by 8 bases, leaving 15 bases between them. The CDR3 is CASSSPNIFDSPLHF. The CDR3 nucleotides read TGTGCCAGCAGCTCCCCTAACATCTTCGATTCACCCCTCCACTTT.

This chain joins TRBV30 and TRBJ1-4; the D gene is possibly TRBD1 (6 bases). Looked up from germline, CDR1 is GTSNPN and CDR2 is SVGIG (reference sequence). The CDR3 covers 14 residues. Trimming removed 4 bases at V and 7 bases at J, with 16 bases between. In DNA form, the CDR3 reads TGTGCCTGGAATTCACAGGGCCGAAGTGAAAAACTGTTTTTT. It translates to CAWNSQGRSEKLFF.

This clone was detected a few times. The chain has TRBV5-1 and TRBJ1-1, with D perhaps matching TRBD1 (5 bases). From germline, CDR1 is SGHRS and CDR2 YFSETQ. The CDR3 spans 15 residues. V was trimmed by 2 bases and J by 1 base, leaving 12 bases between them. In DNA, the CDR3 is TGCGCCAGCAGCTTATGGGGCGAAGGGAACACTGAAGCTTTCTTT. Protein sequence: CASSLWGEGNTEAFF.

This clone has only one observation. Compared with germline, one end of the junction differs, possibly owing to a read error. The sample contains more than one DNA sequence encoding this CDR3. The chain joins TRBV2 to TRBJ2-5, with no clear D. This CDR3 has 12 residues. CDR1 and CDR2 (germline): SNHLY, FYNNEI. DNA for the CDR3: TGTGCCAGCAATCAAGGGAAAGAGACTCAGTACTTC. This translates into CASNQGKETQYF.

The chain is built from TRBV6-1 and TRBJ2-3, with D perhaps given as TRBD1 or TRBD2 (5 bases each). Germline V gene sequence: CDR1 MNHNS, CDR2 SASEGT. Trimming removed 7 bases from V and 5 bases from J, with 13 bases in between. This CDR3 is 13 amino acids long. The CDR3 DNA reads TGTGCCAGCACCGGGGCCTGGGGAGATACGCAGTATTTT. Its protein product is CASTGAWGDTQYF.

The rearrangement uses TRBV5-4 and TRBJ2-3, with D possibly matching TRBD2 (6 bases). The CDR3 loop spans 16 amino acids. Germline CDR1 is SGHNT and CDR2 is YYREEE (reference sequence). The germline V and J ends were trimmed by 0 bases and 6 bases, with 17 bases remaining between them. The DNA for the CDR3 is TGTGCCAGCAGCTTGGGGACCGGGAGTCGTTGGGATACGCAGTATTTT. This sequence encodes CASSLGTGSRWDTQYF.

This rearrangement joins TRBV6-1 to TRBJ2-7; a possible D gene is TRBD2 (6 bases). The CDR3 covers 15 residues. The V end was cut by 0 bases, the J end by 6 bases, with 15 bases between. CDR1 is MNHNS and CDR2 is SASEGT in the germline V gene. The CDR3 spells CASSEAEGGVAEQYV. The CDR3 coding sequence is TGTGCCAGCAGTGAAGCCGAAGGAGGGGTCGCCGAGCAGTACGTC.